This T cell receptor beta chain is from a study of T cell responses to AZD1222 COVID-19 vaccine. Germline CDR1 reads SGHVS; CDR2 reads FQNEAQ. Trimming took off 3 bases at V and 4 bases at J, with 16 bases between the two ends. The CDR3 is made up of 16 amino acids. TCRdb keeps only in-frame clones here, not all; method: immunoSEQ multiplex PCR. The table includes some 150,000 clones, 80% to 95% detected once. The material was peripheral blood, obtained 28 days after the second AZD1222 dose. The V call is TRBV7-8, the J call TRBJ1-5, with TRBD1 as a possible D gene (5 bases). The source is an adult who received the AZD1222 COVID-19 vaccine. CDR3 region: CASSLGISGYNQPQHF. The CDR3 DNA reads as TGTGCCAGCAGCTTGGGGATTTCAGGGTATAATCAGCCCCAGCATTTT.